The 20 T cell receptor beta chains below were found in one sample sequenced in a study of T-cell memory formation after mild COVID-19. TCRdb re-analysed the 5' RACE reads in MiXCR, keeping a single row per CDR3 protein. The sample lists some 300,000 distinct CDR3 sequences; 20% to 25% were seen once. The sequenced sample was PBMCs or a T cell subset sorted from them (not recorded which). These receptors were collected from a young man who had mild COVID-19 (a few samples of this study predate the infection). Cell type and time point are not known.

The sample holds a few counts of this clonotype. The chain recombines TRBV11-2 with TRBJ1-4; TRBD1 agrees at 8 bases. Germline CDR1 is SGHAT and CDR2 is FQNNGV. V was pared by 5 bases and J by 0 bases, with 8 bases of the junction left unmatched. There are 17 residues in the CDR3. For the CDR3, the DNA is TGTGCCAGCAGCAGTGGGCGCAGGGGGCCAACTAATGAAAAACTGTTTTTT. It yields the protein CASSSGRRGPTNEKLFF.

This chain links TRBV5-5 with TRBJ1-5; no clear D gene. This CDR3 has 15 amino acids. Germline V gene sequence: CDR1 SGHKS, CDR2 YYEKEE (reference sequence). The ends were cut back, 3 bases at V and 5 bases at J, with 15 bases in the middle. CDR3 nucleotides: TGTGCCAGCAGCTCAACTGAGGCGGGGTATCAGCCCCAGCATTTT. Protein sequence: CASSSTEAGYQPQHF.

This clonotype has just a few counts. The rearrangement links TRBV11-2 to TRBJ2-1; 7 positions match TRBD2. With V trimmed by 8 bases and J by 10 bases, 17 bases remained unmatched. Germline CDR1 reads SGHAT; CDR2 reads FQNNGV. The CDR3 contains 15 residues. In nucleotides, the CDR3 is TGTGCCAGCTCCCGCGGGCGGGGGAGATTCGTGGAGCAGTTCTTC. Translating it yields CASSRGRGRFVEQFF.

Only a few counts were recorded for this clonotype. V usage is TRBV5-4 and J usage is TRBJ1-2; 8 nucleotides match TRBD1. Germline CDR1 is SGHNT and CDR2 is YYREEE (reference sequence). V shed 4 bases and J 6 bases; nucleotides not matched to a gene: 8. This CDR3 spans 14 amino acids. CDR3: CASSVGQGSHGYTF. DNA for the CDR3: TGTGCCAGCAGCGTCGGACAGGGAAGTCATGGCTACACCTTC.

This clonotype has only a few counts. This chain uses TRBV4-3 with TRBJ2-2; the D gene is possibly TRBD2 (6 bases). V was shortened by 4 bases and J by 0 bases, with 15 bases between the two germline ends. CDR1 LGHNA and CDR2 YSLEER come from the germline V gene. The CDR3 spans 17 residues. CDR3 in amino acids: CASSPDGGYSNTGELFF. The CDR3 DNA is TGCGCCAGCAGCCCGGACGGGGGTTACTCGAACACCGGGGAGCTGTTTTTT.

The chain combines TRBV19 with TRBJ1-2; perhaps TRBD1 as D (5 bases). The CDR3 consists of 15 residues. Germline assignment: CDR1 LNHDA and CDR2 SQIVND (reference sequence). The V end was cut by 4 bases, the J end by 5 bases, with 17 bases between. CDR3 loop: CASSTEGAGLYGYTF. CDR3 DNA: TGTGCCAGTAGTACCGAAGGAGCAGGGTTGTATGGCTACACCTTC.

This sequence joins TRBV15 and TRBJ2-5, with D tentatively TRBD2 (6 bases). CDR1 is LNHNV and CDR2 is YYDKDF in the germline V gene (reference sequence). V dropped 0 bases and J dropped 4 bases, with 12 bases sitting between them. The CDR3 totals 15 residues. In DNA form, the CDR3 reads TGTGCCACCAGCAGAGATGGGAGGAGCGCAGAGACCCAGTACTTC. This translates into CATSRDGRSAETQYF.

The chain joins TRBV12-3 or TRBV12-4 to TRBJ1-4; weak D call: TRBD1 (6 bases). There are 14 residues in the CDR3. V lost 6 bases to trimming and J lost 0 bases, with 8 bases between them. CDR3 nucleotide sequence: TGTGCCAGCAGGGACAGTTCAACTAATGAAAAACTGTTTTTT. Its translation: CASRDSSTNEKLFF.

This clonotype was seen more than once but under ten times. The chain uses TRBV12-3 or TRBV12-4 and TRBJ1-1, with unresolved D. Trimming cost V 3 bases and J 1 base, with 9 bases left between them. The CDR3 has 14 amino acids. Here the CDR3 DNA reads TGTGCCAGCAGTTTGTCGCCAGGGAACACTGAAGCTTTCTTT. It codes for CASSLSPGNTEAFF.

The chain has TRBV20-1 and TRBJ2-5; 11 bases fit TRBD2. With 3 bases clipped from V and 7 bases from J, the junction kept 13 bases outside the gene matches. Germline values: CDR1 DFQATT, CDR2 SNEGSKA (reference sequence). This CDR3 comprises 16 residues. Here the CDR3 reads CSASLFLAGGSGTQYF. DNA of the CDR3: TGCAGTGCTAGTCTGTTCTTAGCGGGGGGGTCAGGGACCCAGTACTTC.

CDR3 DNA: TGTGCCAGCAGTTTAGCGTGGGGAAGTGAAGCTTTCTTT. It translates to CASSLAWGSEAFF. The V and J genes are TRBV12-3 or TRBV12-4 and TRBJ1-1; D remains ambiguous. V was cut by 0 bases and J by 7 bases, with 9 bases left in between. The CDR3 has 13 amino acids.

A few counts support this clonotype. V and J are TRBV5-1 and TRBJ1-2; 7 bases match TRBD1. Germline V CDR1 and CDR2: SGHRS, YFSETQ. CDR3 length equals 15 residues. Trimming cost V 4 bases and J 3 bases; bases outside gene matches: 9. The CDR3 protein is CASSTEQGWYYGYTF. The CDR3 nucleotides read TGCGCCAGCAGCACCGAACAGGGGTGGTACTATGGCTACACCTTC.

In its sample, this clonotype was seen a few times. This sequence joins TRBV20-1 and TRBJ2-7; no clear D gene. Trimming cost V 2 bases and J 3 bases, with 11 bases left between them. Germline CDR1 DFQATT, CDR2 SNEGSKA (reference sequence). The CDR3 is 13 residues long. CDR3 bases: TGCAGTGCTAGATCTCCGCCTTTCTACGAGCAGTACTTC. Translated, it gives CSARSPPFYEQYF.

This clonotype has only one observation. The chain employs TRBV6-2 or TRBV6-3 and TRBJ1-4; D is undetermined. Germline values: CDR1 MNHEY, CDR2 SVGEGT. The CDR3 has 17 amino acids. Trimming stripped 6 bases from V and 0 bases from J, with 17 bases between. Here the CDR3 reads CASSLLALGATNEKLFF. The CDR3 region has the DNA TGTGCCAGCAGCCTCCTGGCCCTGGGAGCAACTAATGAAAAACTGTTTTTT.

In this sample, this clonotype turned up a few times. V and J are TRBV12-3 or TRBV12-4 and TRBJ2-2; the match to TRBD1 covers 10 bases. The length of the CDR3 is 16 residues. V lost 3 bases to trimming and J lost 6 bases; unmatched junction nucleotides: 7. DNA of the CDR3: TGTGCCAGCAGTTTCGATGGGACAGGGGCGGCCGGGGAGCTGTTTTTT. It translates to CASSFDGTGAAGELFF.

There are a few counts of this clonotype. The CDR3 DNA follows: TGTGCCAGCAGTTACGGGACGAGGGGTCAGCCCCAGCATTTT. This gives the protein CASSYGTRGQPQHF. The chain couples TRBV6-2 or TRBV6-3 to TRBJ1-5; D may be TRBD1 (5 bases). CDR1 and CDR2 (germline): MNHEY, SVGEGT. V lost 2 bases to trimming and J lost 6 bases, with 11 bases between them. The CDR3 contains 14 residues.

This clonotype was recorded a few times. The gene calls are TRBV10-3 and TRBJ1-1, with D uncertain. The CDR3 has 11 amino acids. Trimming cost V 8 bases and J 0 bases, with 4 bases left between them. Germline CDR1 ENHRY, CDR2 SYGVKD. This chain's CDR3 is CAIGLNTEAFF. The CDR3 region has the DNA TGTGCCATCGGGTTGAACACTGAAGCTTTCTTT.

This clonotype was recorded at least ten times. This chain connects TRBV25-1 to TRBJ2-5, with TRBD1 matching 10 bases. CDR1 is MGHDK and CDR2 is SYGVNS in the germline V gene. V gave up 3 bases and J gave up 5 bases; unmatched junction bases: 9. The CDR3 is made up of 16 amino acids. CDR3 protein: CASSDLTGTGVETQYF. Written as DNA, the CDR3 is TGTGCCAGCAGTGATCTAACCGGGACAGGGGTCGAGACCCAGTACTTC.

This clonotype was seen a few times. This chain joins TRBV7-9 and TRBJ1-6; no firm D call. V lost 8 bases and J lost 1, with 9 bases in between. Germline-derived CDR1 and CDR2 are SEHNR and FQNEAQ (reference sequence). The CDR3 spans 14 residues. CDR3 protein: CASGRGSYNSPLHF. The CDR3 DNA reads TGTGCCAGCGGCCGTGGGTCCTATAATTCACCCCTCCACTTT.

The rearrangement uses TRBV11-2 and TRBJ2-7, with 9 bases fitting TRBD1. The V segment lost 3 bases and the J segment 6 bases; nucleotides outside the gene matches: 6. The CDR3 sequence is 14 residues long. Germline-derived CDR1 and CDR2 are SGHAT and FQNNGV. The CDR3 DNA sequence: TGTGCCAGCAGCTTTGAGGGACAGGGTGCCGAGCAGTACGTC. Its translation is CASSFEGQGAEQYV.